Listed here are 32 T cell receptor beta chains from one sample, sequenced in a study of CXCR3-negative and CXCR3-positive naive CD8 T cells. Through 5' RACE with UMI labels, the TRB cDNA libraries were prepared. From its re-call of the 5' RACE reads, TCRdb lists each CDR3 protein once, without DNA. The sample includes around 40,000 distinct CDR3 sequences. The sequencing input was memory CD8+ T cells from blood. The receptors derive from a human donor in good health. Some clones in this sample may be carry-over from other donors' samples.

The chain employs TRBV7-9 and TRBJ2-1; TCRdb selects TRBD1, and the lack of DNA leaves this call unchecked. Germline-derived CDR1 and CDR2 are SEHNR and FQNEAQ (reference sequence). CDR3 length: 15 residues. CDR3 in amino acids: CASSFPGQYYNEQFF.

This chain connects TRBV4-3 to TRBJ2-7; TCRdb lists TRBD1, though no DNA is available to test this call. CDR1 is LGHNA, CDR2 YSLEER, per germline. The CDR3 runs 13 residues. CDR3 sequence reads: CASSQEVRGEQYF.

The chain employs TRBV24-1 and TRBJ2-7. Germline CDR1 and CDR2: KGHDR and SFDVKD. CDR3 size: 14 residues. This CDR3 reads CATKGLPNSYEQYF.

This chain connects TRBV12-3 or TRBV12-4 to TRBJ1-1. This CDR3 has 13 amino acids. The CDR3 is CASSLFGDTEAFF.

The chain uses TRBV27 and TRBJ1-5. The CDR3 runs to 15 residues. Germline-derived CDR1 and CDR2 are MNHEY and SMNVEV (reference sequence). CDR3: CASSPRPGGDQPQHF.

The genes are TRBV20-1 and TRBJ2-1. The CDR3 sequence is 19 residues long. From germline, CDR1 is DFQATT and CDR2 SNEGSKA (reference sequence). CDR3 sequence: CSARDTDPEIKSSYNEQFF.

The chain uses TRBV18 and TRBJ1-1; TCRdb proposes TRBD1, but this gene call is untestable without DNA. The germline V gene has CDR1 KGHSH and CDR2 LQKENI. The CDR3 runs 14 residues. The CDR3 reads CASSPKGDHTEAFF.

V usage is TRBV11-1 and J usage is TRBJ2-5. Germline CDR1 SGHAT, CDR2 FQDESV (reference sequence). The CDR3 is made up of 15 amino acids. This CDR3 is CASSLLQREQETQYF. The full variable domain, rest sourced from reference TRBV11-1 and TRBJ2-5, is EAEVAQSPRYKITEKSQAVAFWCDPISGHATLYWYRQILGQGPELLVQFQDESVVDDSQLPKDRFSAERLKGVDSTLKIQPAELGDSAMYLCASSLLQREQETQYFGPGTRLLVL.

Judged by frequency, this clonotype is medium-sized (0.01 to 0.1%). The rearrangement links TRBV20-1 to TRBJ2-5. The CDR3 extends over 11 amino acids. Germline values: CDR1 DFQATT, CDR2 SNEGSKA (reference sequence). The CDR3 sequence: CSARDGETQYF.

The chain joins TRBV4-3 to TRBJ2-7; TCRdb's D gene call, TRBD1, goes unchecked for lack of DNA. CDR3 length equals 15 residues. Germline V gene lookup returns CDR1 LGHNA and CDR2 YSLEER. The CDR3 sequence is CASSQDRTGGGEQYF.

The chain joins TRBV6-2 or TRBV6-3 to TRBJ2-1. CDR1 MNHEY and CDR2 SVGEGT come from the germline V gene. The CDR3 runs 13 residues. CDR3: CASGGRSYNEQFF.

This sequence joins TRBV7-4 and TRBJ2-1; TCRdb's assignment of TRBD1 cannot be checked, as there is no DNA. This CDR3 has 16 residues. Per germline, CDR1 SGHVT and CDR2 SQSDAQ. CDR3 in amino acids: CASSLRKSGDDNEQFF.

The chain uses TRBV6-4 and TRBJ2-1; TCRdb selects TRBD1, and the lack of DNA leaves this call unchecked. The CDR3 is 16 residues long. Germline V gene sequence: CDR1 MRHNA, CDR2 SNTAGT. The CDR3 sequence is CASSDSAGTGGNEQFF.

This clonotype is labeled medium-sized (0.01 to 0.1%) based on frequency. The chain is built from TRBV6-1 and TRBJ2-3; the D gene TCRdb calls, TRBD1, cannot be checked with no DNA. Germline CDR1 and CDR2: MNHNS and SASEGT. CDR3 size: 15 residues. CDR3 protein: CASTSDRGGPDTQYF.

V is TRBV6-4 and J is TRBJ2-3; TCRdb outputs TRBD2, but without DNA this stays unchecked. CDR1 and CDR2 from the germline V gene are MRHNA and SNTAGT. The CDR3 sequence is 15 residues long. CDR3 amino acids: CASSDRGGATDTQYF.

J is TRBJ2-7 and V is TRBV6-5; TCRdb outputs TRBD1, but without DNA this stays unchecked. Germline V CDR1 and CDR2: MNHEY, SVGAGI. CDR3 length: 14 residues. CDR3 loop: CASSYWQGEYEQYF.

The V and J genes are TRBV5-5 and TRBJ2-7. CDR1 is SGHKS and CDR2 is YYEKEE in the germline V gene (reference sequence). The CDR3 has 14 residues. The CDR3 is CASSFNPGSYEQYF.

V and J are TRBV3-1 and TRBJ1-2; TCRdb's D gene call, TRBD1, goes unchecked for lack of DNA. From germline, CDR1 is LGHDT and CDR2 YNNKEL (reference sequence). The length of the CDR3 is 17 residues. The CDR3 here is CASSQDFQGAHQDGYTF.

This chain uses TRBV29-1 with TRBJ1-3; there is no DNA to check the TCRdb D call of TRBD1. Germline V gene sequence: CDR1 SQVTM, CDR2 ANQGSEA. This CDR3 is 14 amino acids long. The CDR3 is CSAILGDSGNTIYF.

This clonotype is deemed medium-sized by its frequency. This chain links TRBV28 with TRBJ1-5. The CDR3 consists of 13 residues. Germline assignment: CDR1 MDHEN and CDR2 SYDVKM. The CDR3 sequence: CASSLGVDEPQHF.

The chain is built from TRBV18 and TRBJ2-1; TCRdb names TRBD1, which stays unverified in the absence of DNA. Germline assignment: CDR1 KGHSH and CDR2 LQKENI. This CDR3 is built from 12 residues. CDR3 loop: CASSPGDNEQFF.

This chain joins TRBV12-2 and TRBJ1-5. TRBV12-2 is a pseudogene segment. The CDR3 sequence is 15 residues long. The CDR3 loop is CASRLPVGDNQPQHF.

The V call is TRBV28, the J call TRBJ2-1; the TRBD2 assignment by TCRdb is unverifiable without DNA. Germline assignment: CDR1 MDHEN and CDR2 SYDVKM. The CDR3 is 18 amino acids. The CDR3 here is CASSLRLAGVPSYNEQFF.

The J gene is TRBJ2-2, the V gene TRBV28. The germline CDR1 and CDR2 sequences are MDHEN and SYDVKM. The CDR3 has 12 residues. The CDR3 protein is CASSLSSRELFF.

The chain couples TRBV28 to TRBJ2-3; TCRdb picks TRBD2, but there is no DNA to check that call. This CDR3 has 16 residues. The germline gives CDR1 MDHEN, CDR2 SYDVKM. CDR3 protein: CATGTSGRRLADTQYF.

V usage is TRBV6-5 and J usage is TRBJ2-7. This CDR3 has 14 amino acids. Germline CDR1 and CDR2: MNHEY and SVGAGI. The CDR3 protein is CASSLALSSYEQYF.

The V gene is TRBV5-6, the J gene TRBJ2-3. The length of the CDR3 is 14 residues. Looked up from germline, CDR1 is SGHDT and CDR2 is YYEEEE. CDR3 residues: CASSSDWVGDTQYF.

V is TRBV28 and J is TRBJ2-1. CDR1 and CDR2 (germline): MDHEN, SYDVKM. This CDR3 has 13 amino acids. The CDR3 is CASSPLGDNEQFF. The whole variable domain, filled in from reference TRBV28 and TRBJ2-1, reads DVKVTQSSRYLVKRTGEKVFLECVQDMDHENMFWYRQDPGLGLRLIYFSYDVKMKEKGDIPEGYSVSREKKERFSLILESASTNQTSMYLCASSPLGDNEQFFGPGTRLTVL.

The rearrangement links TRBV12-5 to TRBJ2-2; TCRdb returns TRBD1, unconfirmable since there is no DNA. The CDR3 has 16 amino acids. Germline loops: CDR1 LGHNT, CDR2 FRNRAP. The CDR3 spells CASGPPRQRNTGELFF.

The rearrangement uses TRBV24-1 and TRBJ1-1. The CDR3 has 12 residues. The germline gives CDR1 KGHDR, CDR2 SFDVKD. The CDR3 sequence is CATSVDNTEAFF.

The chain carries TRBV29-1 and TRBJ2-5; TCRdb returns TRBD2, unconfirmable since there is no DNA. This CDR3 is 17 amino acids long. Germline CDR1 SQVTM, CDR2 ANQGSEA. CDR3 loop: CSVESLPSIGFQETQYF.

The CDR3 spells CSVELDYGYTF. This chain connects TRBV29-1 to TRBJ1-2. CDR1 SQVTM and CDR2 ANQGSEA come from the germline V gene. This CDR3 spans 11 amino acids.